This is a list of T cell receptor beta chains from one sample in a study of cytomegalovirus exposure and HLA in healthy donors. Profiling relied on immunoSEQ multiplex PCR, and the TCRdb table lists in-frame clones only, not all of them. The sample lists some 150,000 clones, around 79% seen once, with around 6.6% in the top ten. Sequenced input: PBMCs. These receptor sequences come from a man aged 45-65 years in good health and CMV-seropositive. CDR3s include the opening cysteine and the closing phenylalanine or tryptophan. Each record gives: CDR3 protein, CDR3 DNA, J gene, D gene, V gene, clone size. The D gene is left open where the match is weak. Size values are once, few and many counts, or a class for expanded clones, and some rows have none.

CDR3aa: CASSLGQGFRSPLHF; CDR3nt: TGTGCCAGCAGCTTGGGACAGGGGTTTCGGTCACCCCTCCACTTT; j_gene: TRBJ1-6; d_gene: TRBD1; v_gene: TRBV5-8; abundance: .
CDR3aa: CASSPPLAGGVETQYF; CDR3nt: TGCGCCAGCAGCCCCCCTTTAGCGGGGGGGGTGGAGACCCAGTACTTC; j_gene: TRBJ2-5; d_gene: TRBD2; v_gene: TRBV4-3; abundance: .
CDR3aa: CASSQWVRASEKLFF; CDR3nt: TGCGCCAGCAGCCAATGGGTCAGGGCAAGTGAAAAACTGTTTTTT; j_gene: TRBJ1-4; d_gene: .; v_gene: TRBV4-1; abundance: .
CDR3aa: CASSEGKTLAGAWGQPQHF; CDR3nt: TGTGCCAGCAGTGAAGGAAAGACTCTGGCGGGGGCGTGGGGTCAGCCCCAGCATTTT; j_gene: TRBJ1-5; d_gene: .; v_gene: TRBV6-1; abundance: once
CDR3aa: CASSLSSGISNEQFF; CDR3nt: TGTGCCAGCAGCTTAAGTAGCGGGATCTCCAATGAGCAGTTCTTC; j_gene: TRBJ2-1; d_gene: TRBD2; v_gene: TRBV11-3; abundance: few
CDR3aa: CASSSNSYGYTF; CDR3nt: TGTGCCAGCAGTTCCAACAGCTATGGCTACACCTTC; j_gene: TRBJ1-2; d_gene: .; v_gene: TRBV28; abundance: .
CDR3aa: CAWSRKNTEAFF; CDR3nt: TGTGCCTGGAGTCGTAAGAACACTGAAGCTTTCTTT; j_gene: TRBJ1-1; d_gene: .; v_gene: TRBV30; abundance: .
CDR3aa: CASSLGEQGAHYGYTF; CDR3nt: TGTGCCAGCAGCTTGGGGGAACAGGGGGCGCACTATGGCTACACCTTC; j_gene: TRBJ1-2; d_gene: TRBD1; v_gene: TRBV7-9; abundance: .
CDR3aa: CASAWFGGTYEQYF; CDR3nt: TGTGCCAGCGCATGGTTTGGCGGGACCTACGAGCAGTACTTC; j_gene: TRBJ2-7; d_gene: .; v_gene: TRBV6-5; abundance: few
CDR3aa: CASSFRLAYTDTQYF; CDR3nt: TGTGCCAGCAGTTTTAGGCTAGCGTACACAGATACGCAGTATTTT; j_gene: TRBJ2-3; d_gene: .; v_gene: TRBV28; abundance: .
CDR3aa: CASSQEDGTVRNEQFF; CDR3nt: TGCGCCAGCAGCCAAGAAGATGGTACAGTTCGCAATGAGCAGTTCTTC; j_gene: TRBJ2-1; d_gene: .; v_gene: TRBV4-1; abundance: many
CDR3aa: CASSPPSGQGAEEQYF; CDR3nt: TGTGCCAGCTCACCACCGTCGGGACAGGGGGCCGAGGAGCAGTACTTC; j_gene: TRBJ2-7; d_gene: TRBD1; v_gene: TRBV18; abundance: .
CDR3aa: CASSPAGGTNTEAFF; CDR3nt: TGTGCCAGCAGTCCGGCGGGAGGTACGAACACTGAAGCTTTCTTT; j_gene: TRBJ1-1; d_gene: .; v_gene: TRBV28; abundance: .
CDR3aa: CASSVDRVGTQYF; CDR3nt: TGTGCCAGTAGTGTCGACAGGGTAGGGACCCAGTACTTC; j_gene: TRBJ2-5; d_gene: TRBD1; v_gene: TRBV19; abundance: once
CDR3aa: CASSLAPGSEYEQYF; CDR3nt: TGTGCCAGCAGCTTGGCCCCCGGGTCTGAATACGAGCAGTACTTC; j_gene: TRBJ2-7; d_gene: .; v_gene: TRBV5-6; abundance: .
CDR3aa: CASSPAGGQHGTQYF; CDR3nt: TGTGCCAGCAGCCCTGCGGGAGGGCAACACGGTACGCAGTATTTT; j_gene: TRBJ2-3; d_gene: TRBD2; v_gene: TRBV28; abundance: .
CDR3aa: CASSGDRGTDTQYF; CDR3nt: TGTGCCAGCAGCGGGGACAGGGGTACAGATACGCAGTATTTT; j_gene: TRBJ2-3; d_gene: TRBD1; v_gene: TRBV6-5; abundance: .
CDR3aa: CASSLYGTRETQYF; CDR3nt: TGTGCCAGCAGTTTATACGGGACACGGGAGACCCAGTACTTC; j_gene: TRBJ2-5; d_gene: .; v_gene: TRBV27; abundance: .
CDR3aa: CATARAGGVYEQYF; CDR3nt: TGTGCCACCGCAAGAGCGGGAGGAGTCTACGAGCAGTACTTC; j_gene: TRBJ2-7; d_gene: TRBD2; v_gene: TRBV27; abundance: .
CDR3aa: CASSVTGGAYNEQFF; CDR3nt: TGTGCCAGCAGTGTGACAGGGGGCGCCTACAATGAGCAGTTCTTC; j_gene: TRBJ2-1; d_gene: TRBD1; v_gene: TRBV27; abundance: .
CDR3aa: CASSELLDSEKLFF; CDR3nt: TGTGCCAGCAGTGAATTGCTCGACAGTGAAAAACTGTTTTTT; j_gene: TRBJ1-4; d_gene: .; v_gene: TRBV25-1; abundance: .
CDR3aa: CASWDRSAGQPQHF; CDR3nt: TGTGCCAGTTGGGACAGGTCGGCGGGTCAGCCCCAGCATTTT; j_gene: TRBJ1-5; d_gene: TRBD1; v_gene: TRBV2; abundance: .
CDR3aa: CASSLAGGGVQPQHF; CDR3nt: TGTGCCAGCAGTTTGGCAGGGGGCGGGGTACAGCCCCAGCATTTT; j_gene: TRBJ1-5; d_gene: TRBD1; v_gene: TRBV28; abundance: .
CDR3aa: CASSYGEGPTEAFF; CDR3nt: TGTGCCAGCAGTTACGGGGAGGGACCCACTGAAGCTTTCTTT; j_gene: TRBJ1-1; d_gene: .; v_gene: TRBV6-6; abundance: .
CDR3aa: CATTTSGIRGGELFF; CDR3nt: TGTGCCACTACGACTAGCGGGATAAGAGGAGGGGAGCTGTTTTTT; j_gene: TRBJ2-2; d_gene: TRBD2; v_gene: TRBV2; abundance: few
CDR3aa: CASNQIGTSHNEQFF; CDR3nt: TGTGCCAGCAACCAGATCGGGACTTCCCACAATGAGCAGTTCTTC; j_gene: TRBJ2-1; d_gene: .; v_gene: TRBV28; abundance: .
CDR3aa: CAWSASFAGELFF; CDR3nt: TGTGCCTGGAGTGCGAGTTTTGCCGGGGAGCTGTTTTTT; j_gene: TRBJ2-2; d_gene: .; v_gene: TRBV30; abundance: .
CDR3aa: CASSLGGKGDTQYF; CDR3nt: TGCGCCAGCAGCTTGGGAGGGAAAGGGGATACGCAGTATTTT; j_gene: TRBJ2-3; d_gene: .; v_gene: TRBV5-1; abundance: .
CDR3aa: CASMYSGSADTQYF; CDR3nt: TGTGCCAGCATGTATAGCGGGAGTGCAGATACGCAGTATTTT; j_gene: TRBJ2-3; d_gene: TRBD2; v_gene: TRBV6-5; abundance: .
CDR3aa: CASRTPGLAPYNEQFF; CDR3nt: TGCGCCAGCAGAACACCGGGACTAGCGCCTTACAATGAGCAGTTCTTC; j_gene: TRBJ2-1; d_gene: TRBD2; v_gene: TRBV5-1; abundance: few
CDR3aa: CASSPPPRIGNEQFF; CDR3nt: TGTGCCAGCAGCCCACCCCCCAGGATAGGCAATGAGCAGTTCTTC; j_gene: TRBJ2-1; d_gene: .; v_gene: TRBV7-9; abundance: .
CDR3aa: CASSLSVYHYNEQFF; CDR3nt: TGTGCCAGCAGTTTAAGTGTCTACCACTACAATGAGCAGTTCTTC; j_gene: TRBJ2-1; d_gene: .; v_gene: TRBV27; abundance: .
CDR3aa: CASSPTGQGGELFF; CDR3nt: TGCGCCAGCAGCCCGACAGGGCAGGGCGGGGAGCTGTTTTTT; j_gene: TRBJ2-2; d_gene: TRBD1; v_gene: TRBV5-1; abundance: .
CDR3aa: CASSPVRPTGISTYEQYF; CDR3nt: TGTGCCAGCAGCCCTGTAAGGCCGACCGGGATATCCACCTACGAGCAGTACTTC; j_gene: TRBJ2-7; d_gene: .; v_gene: TRBV5-6; abundance: few
CDR3aa: CASSPPPGQGNTGELFF; CDR3nt: TGTGCCAGCAGTCCTCCACCGGGACAGGGGAACACCGGGGAGCTGTTTTTT; j_gene: TRBJ2-2; d_gene: TRBD1; v_gene: TRBV28; abundance: .